This T cell receptor beta chain was obtained from a study of blood T cell repertoires in COVID-19. CDR1 is SGHTA and CDR2 is FQGTGA in the germline V gene. The CDR3 runs to 13 residues. V shed 5 bases, J shed 7 bases, and the junction held 7 bases outside the gene matches. Some clones are missing from TCRdb's copy, which holds only in-frame ones; the method was immunoSEQ multiplex PCR. The table has about 190,000 clones, about 87% seen once. The table lists this clone with a few counts. Sequencing input: peripheral blood. This clonotype was sampled from a man aged 40-49 years with active or convalescent COVID-19. The V and J genes are TRBV7-3 and TRBJ1-1; 7 nucleotides agree with TRBD1. The CDR3 nucleotides read TGTGCCAGCAGCGAGACAGGGCTCGGTGAAGCTTTCTTT. Its translation: CASSETGLGEAFF.